This entry describes one T cell receptor (beta chain). CDR1 and CDR2 (germline): KGHDR, SFDVKD. The V and J ends lost 5 bases and 6 bases respectively, with 11 bases between them. The CDR3 consists of 13 residues. The sample belongs to a study of blood T cell repertoires in COVID-19. Study details: The recovered donors of Cohort 3 showed two negative PCRs, clearance, or symptom resolution. There were acute and convalescent COVID-19 samples, and they came from the United States, Italy and Spain.

Authors' data handling: How many nucleated cells were present was estimated from reference gene primer amplification. Produced via immunoSEQ multiplex PCR; TCRdb's table is partial and in-frame only. V and J calls plus clone size are reproduced from that table; the DNA served to infer D and trimming. The repertoire holds approximately 190,000 clones, with approximately 86% as singletons. Sequencing was done on a sample of PBMCs or T cells enriched from blood (not recorded which). This clonotype was obtained from a woman aged 35 to 49 in a cohort exposed to, infected with or recovered from COVID-19 (not recorded which). V is TRBV24-1 and J is TRBJ2-3; tentative D call: TRBD1 (6 bases). This chain's CDR3 is CATSGYRVDTQYF. The DNA for the CDR3 is TGTGCCACCAGTGGTTACAGGGTTGATACGCAGTATTTT.